The rows below give T cell receptor beta chains drawn from one sample of a study of shared clonotypes between healthy human individuals. Repertoires were generated with immunoSEQ multiplex PCR, while TCRdb's copy carries only in-frame clones and drops some. The profile shows just over 2,000,000 clones, roughly 94% of them singletons. Sequenced material: naive CD4+ T cells sorted from blood. All receptors come from a man between 18 and 29 years old in good health. The CDR3 runs from the conserved cysteine through the conserved F or W. The D gene is left open where the match is weak. Expanded clones get a size class; other rows say once, few or many, or leave the size out.

j_call v_call clone_size d_call cdr3_aa cdr3_nt
TRBJ1-1 TRBV27 . TRBD1 CASRRQGEAFF TGTGCCAGCAGAAGACAGGGTGAAGCTTTCTTT
TRBJ1-2 TRBV6-5 . . CASSDVVPGYTF TGTGCCAGCAGTGACGTAGTTCCTGGCTACACCTTC
TRBJ1-2 TRBV5-6 once . CASRTSQWSVSYGYTF TGTGCCAGCAGAACGAGCCAATGGTCGGTATCGTATGGCTACACCTTC
TRBJ2-1 TRBV7-2 . TRBD2 CASSTLAPYASSYNEQFF TGTGCCAGCAGCACACTAGCGCCCTACGCCAGCTCCTACAATGAGCAGTTCTTC
TRBJ2-7 TRBV10-3 once . CAISEAETYEQYF TGTGCCATCAGTGAGGCAGAGACCTACGAGCAGTACTTC
TRBJ1-5 TRBV15 few TRBD1 CATSSADRVGQPQHF TGTGCCACCAGCAGTGCTGACAGGGTCGGTCAGCCCCAGCATTTT
TRBJ1-1 TRBV6-5 . . CASRGNTEAFF TGTGCCAGTCGGGGAAACACTGAAGCTTTCTTT
TRBJ2-3 TRBV7-2 . TRBD2 CASSPRFSGIGTDTQYF TGTGCCAGCAGCCCTAGGTTTAGCGGGATAGGCACAGATACGCAGTATTTT
TRBJ1-2 TRBV10-3 few . CAISESPLEGYTF TGTGCCATCAGTGAGTCCCCACTGGAAGGCTACACCTTC
TRBJ2-7 TRBV7-9 once . CASSLGIPVSYEQYF TGTGCCAGCAGCTTAGGTATACCGGTAAGCTACGAGCAGTACTTC
TRBJ1-1 TRBV27 . . CASSQSGRTEAFF TGTGCCAGCAGTCAGTCCGGGAGGACCGAAGCTTTCTTT
TRBJ1-2 TRBV9 . . CASSVGAGLVYGYTF TGTGCCAGCAGCGTAGGGGCAGGGTTGGTCTATGGCTACACCTTC
TRBJ1-5 TRBV6-5 . TRBD1 CASSRGQGSNQPQHF TGTGCCAGCAGCCGAGGACAGGGCAGCAATCAGCCCCAGCATTTT
TRBJ1-2 TRBV5-6 . . CASSLEGLGYGYTF TGTGCCAGCAGCTTGGAGGGGCTCGGCTATGGCTACACCTTC
TRBJ1-4 TRBV4-3 . . CASSQQQGTGEKLFF TGCGCCAGCAGCCAACAGCAGGGGACGGGAGAAAAACTGTTTTTT
TRBJ2-7 TRBV6-5 . . CASGRSKNYEQYF TGTGCCAGCGGCCGCTCCAAAAACTACGAGCAGTACTTC
TRBJ2-3 TRBV19 . . CASSRGKTTDTQYF TGTGCCAGTAGTCGGGGAAAGACCACAGATACGCAGTATTTT
TRBJ1-5 TRBV9 . TRBD1 CASSDAGTENQPQHF TGTGCCAGCAGCGACGCCGGGACAGAAAATCAGCCCCAGCATTTT
TRBJ2-1 TRBV19 few . CASSTIPGNEQFF TGTGCCAGTAGTACCATCCCAGGGAATGAGCAGTTCTTC
TRBJ2-1 TRBV19 . . CASSMRQTNEQFF TGTGCCAGTAGTATGAGACAGACTAATGAGCAGTTCTTC
TRBJ2-1 TRBV28 . . CASLTRGGSSYNEQFF TGTGCCAGCCTGACCCGGGGCGGAAGCTCCTACAATGAGCAGTTCTTC
TRBJ1-6 TRBV10-3 . . CAISDSTDNSPLHF TGTGCCATCAGTGACAGTACCGATAATTCACCCCTCCACTTT
TRBJ2-7 TRBV6-5 . . CASSYSGSTPYEQYF TGTGCCAGCAGTTACTCGGGGTCTACCCCCTACGAGCAGTACTTC